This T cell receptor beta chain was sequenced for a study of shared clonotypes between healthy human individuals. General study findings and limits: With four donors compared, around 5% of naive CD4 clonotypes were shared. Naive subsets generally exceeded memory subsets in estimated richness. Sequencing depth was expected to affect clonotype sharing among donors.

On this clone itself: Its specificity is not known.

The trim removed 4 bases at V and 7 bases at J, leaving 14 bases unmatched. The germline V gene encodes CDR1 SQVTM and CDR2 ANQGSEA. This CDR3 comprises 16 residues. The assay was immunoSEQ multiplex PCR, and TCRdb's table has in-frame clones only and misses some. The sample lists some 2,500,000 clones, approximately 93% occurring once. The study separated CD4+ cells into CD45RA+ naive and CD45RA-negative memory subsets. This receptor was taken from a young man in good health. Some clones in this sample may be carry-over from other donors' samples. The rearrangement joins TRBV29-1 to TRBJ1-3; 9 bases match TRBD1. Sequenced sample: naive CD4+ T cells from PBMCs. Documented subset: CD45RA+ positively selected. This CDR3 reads CSVAQDGTGKGNTIYF. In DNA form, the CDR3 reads TGCAGCGTTGCCCAGGATGGGACAGGGAAGGGCAACACCATATATTTT.